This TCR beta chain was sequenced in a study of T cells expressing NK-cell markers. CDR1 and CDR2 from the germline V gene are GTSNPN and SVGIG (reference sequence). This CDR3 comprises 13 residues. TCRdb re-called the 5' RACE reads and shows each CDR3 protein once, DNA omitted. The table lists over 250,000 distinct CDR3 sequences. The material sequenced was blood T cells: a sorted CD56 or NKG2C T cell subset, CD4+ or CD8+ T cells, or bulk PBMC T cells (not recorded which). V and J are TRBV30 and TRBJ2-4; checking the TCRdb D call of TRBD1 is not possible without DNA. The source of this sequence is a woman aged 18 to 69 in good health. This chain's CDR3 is CAWAQGYKNIQYF.